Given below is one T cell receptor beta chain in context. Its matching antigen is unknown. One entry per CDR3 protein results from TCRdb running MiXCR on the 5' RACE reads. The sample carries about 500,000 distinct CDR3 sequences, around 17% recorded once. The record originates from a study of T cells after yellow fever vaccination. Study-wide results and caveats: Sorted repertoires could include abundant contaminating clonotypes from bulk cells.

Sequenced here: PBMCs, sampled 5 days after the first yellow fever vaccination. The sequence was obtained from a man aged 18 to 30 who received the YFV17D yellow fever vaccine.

CDR3 DNA sequence: TGTGCCAGCAGCTTAACGTTGGGGATCCAAGAGACCCAGTACTTC. It translates to CASSLTLGIQETQYF. This chain links TRBV7-2 with TRBJ2-5; no firm D call. Germline loops: CDR1 SGHTA, CDR2 FQGNSA. The CDR3 is 15 residues long. V was cut by 2 bases and J by 1 base, with 11 bases left in between.